The 12 T cell receptor beta chains below all came from one sample that was sequenced in a study of a mutant IDH1 vaccine in newly diagnosed glioma. Sequencing was performed with immunoSEQ multiplex PCR; in TCRdb, only in-frame clones are kept and a portion is missing. The table lists fewer than 40,000 clones, more than 65% of them singletons. Documented time point: week 47, end of study. The investigators gave 300 ug of mutant IDH1 20-mer peptide in each vaccine dose, together with topical imiquimod. Antigen specificity for these receptors is unknown. This material consisted of PBMCs, taken from a glioma patient whose treatment included an IDH1 peptide vaccine. Receptor source: a man aged 25 to 40 with glioma.

The chain is built from TRBV5-1 and TRBJ2-7; 9 bases agree with TRBD1. The J segment lost 3 bases and the V segment lost 8 bases, leaving 9 bases of the junction unmatched. Germline V gives CDR1 SGHRS, CDR2 YFSETQ. CDR3 length equals 14 residues. CDR3 protein: CASGGTGLFYEQYF. In DNA, the CDR3 is TGCGCCAGTGGGGGGACAGGGCTTTTCTACGAGCAGTACTTC.

The chain uses TRBV9 and TRBJ1-1; D possibly corresponds to TRBD1 (6 bases). The CDR3 consists of 13 residues. From germline, CDR1 is SGDLS and CDR2 YYNGEE. V was clipped by 5 bases and J by 1 base, with 9 bases between them. The CDR3 coding sequence is TGTGCCAGCAGTGGGACAAGGAACACTGAAGCTTTCTTT. Residues: CASSGTRNTEAFF.

V is TRBV5-1 and J is TRBJ2-7; 8 bases are shared with TRBD1. After removal of 4 bases from V and 7 bases from J, the junction contained 16 bases not matched to a gene. The CDR3 covers 16 residues. From germline, CDR1 is SGHRS and CDR2 YFSETQ. For the CDR3, the DNA is TGCGCCAGCAGCCCACCAACACAGGGGGTATCAGGAGAGCAGTACTTC. It specifies CASSPPTQGVSGEQYF.

The rearrangement uses TRBV5-1 and TRBJ2-5, with D possibly being TRBD1 (7 bases). CDR1 and CDR2 (germline): SGHRS, YFSETQ. The CDR3 covers 13 residues. The V gene lost 7 bases and the J gene lost 5 bases, with 15 bases spanning the gap. The CDR3 nucleotides read TGCGCCAGCGGCCAGGGGGGAATTGAGACCCAGTACTTC. It is translated as CASGQGGIETQYF.

The genes are TRBV2 and TRBJ1-4, with TRBD1 identical over 8 bases. Germline lookup yields CDR1 SNHLY and CDR2 FYNNEI. The CDR3 extends over 15 amino acids. The V segment lost 2 bases and the J segment 8 bases; nucleotides outside the gene matches: 7. The CDR3 nucleotides are TGTGCCAGCAGTGAATCCAGGGGGCGGGGAGAAAAACTGTTTTTT. As protein: CASSESRGRGEKLFF.

The V gene is TRBV28, the J gene TRBJ1-1, with D hard to call. CDR3 size: 13 residues. The germline V and J ends were trimmed by 2 bases and 4 bases, with 8 bases remaining between them. Per germline, CDR1 MDHEN and CDR2 SYDVKM. CDR3 bases: TGTGCCAGCAGTTTAGTGGTTAGCACTGAAGCTTTCTTT. This translates into CASSLVVSTEAFF.

This clone is a singleton in its sample. V gene TRBV6-1 combines with J gene TRBJ1-2, with TRBD1 matching 11 bases. CDR3 size: 19 residues. The ends lost 2 bases at V and 6 bases at J; junction bases unmatched: 17. Germline V gene data show CDR1 as MNHNS and CDR2 as SASEGT. CDR3 bases: TGTGCCAGCAGTGAATGGATCCGGGACAGGGGGAGCCTTAGCCATGGCTACACCTTC. This gives the protein CASSEWIRDRGSLSHGYTF.

The chain joins TRBV4-1 to TRBJ1-2; D is unclear. The CDR3 sequence is 14 residues long. Germline V CDR1 and CDR2: MGHRA, YSYEKL. With 1 base removed from V and 3 bases from J, the gap between germline ends came to 9 bases. CDR3 region: CASSQGIEDYGYTF. The CDR3 nucleotides read TGCGCCAGCAGCCAAGGGATCGAGGACTATGGCTACACCTTC.

J is TRBJ2-1 and V is TRBV5-1; 7 bases agree with TRBD2. The CDR3 is 11 residues long. Germline V gene sequence: CDR1 SGHRS, CDR2 YFSETQ. V dropped 5 bases and J dropped 7; count of bases not matched to a gene: 0. CDR3 sequence (DNA): TGCGCCAGCAGTAGCGGGAATGAGCAGTTCTTC. Its protein is CASSSGNEQFF.

This clone was observed a handful of times. This CDR3 is also generated by other DNA sequences in the sample. J is TRBJ1-1 and V is TRBV5-4; TRBD1 might be the D (5 bases). The CDR3 loop spans 13 amino acids. The V end was cut by 0 bases, the J end by 8 bases, with 11 bases between. The germline gives CDR1 SGHNT, CDR2 YYREEE (reference sequence). The CDR3 coding sequence is TGTGCCAGCAGCTTGGGCGGGACGGGAGAAGCTTTCTTT. This translates into CASSLGGTGEAFF.

The V and J genes are TRBV18 and TRBJ1-1; 9 bases are shared with TRBD1. J gave up 5 bases and V 3 bases, and 1 base lay outside the gene matches. This CDR3 contains 13 residues. Germline V gene data show CDR1 as KGHSH and CDR2 as LQKENI. The CDR3 DNA is TGTGCCAGCTCACCGGACAGGGGTACTGAAGCTTTCTTT. Translated, it gives CASSPDRGTEAFF.

The CDR3 region is CASSTQPRVPGTSGRHEQFF. Here the CDR3 DNA reads TGTGCCAGTAGTACCCAACCCAGGGTACCCGGGACTAGCGGGAGACATGAGCAGTTCTTC. V usage is TRBV19 and J usage is TRBJ2-1, with 14 bases aligning to TRBD2. CDR1 LNHDA and CDR2 SQIVND come from the germline V gene (reference sequence). The CDR3 spans 20 residues. The J segment lost 8 bases and the V segment lost 4 bases, leaving 19 bases of the junction unmatched.